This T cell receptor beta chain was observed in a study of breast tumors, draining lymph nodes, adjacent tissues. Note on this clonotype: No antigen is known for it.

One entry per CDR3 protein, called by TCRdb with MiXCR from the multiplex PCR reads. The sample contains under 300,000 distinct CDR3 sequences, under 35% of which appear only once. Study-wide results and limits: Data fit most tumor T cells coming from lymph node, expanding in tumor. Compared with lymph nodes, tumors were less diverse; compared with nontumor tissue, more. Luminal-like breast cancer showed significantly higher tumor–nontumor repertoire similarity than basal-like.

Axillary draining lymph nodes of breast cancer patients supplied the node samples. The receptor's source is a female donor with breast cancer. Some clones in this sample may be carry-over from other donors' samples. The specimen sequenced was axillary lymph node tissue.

The CDR3 bases are TGTGCCACCAGCAGACGGACAGGGTCTGGAAACACCATATATTTT. It is translated as CATSRRTGSGNTIYF. The chain employs TRBV15 and TRBJ1-3; 8 bases agree with TRBD1. CDR3 size: 15 residues. The ends lost 2 bases at V and 1 base at J; junction bases unmatched: 1. Germline V CDR1 and CDR2: LNHNV, YYDKDF (reference sequence).